Listed below are T cell receptor beta chains from one sample, sequenced in a study of blood T cell repertoires in COVID-19. Produced via immunoSEQ multiplex PCR; TCRdb's table is partial and in-frame only. Among approximately 220,000 clones, around 84% were seen once, and the ten largest hold less than 4.5%. Sequencing was performed on peripheral blood. Every receptor here comes from a man aged 50-60 years with acute or convalescent COVID-19. Each CDR3 is given with its conserved first and last residue. A D gene is named only where the DNA matches it firmly. Part of the rows lack a size; the others show once, few, many or a class for expanded clones.

clone size: -
D gene: -
V gene: TRBV6-5
J gene: TRBJ1-1
CDR3 DNA: TGTGCCAGCACCGTACAGAATTTGGTATCTGAAGCTTTCTTT
CDR3 protein: CASTVQNLVSEAFF

clone size: -
D gene: -
V gene: TRBV12-3/TRBV12-4
J gene: TRBJ1-2
CDR3 DNA: TGTGCCAGCAGTTTAGAAGAGACAGGTGTTGTCGCCTTC
CDR3 protein: CASSLEETGVVAF

clone size: -
D gene: -
V gene: TRBV7-9
J gene: TRBJ1-1
CDR3 DNA: TGTGCCAGCAGCTTCCAACAGGTCAACACTGAAGCTTTCTTT
CDR3 protein: CASSFQQVNTEAFF

clone size: -
D gene: TRBD1
V gene: TRBV25-1
J gene: TRBJ1-2
CDR3 DNA: TGTGCCAGCAGTTTCCCCGGGACAGAGGTGAACGGCTACACCTTC
CDR3 protein: CASSFPGTEVNGYTF

clone size: -
D gene: -
V gene: TRBV18
J gene: TRBJ2-7
CDR3 DNA: TGTGCCAGCTCACCAGACAGTTACGAGCAGTACTTC
CDR3 protein: CASSPDSYEQYF

clone size: -
D gene: -
V gene: TRBV11-2
J gene: TRBJ1-1
CDR3 DNA: TGTGCCAGCAGCTCCCAGGGCTTGGGTGAAGCTTTCTTT
CDR3 protein: CASSSQGLGEAFF

clone size: -
D gene: -
V gene: TRBV5-1
J gene: TRBJ1-2
CDR3 DNA: TGCGCCAGCAGTCTGGGAACCGGGGCGGGATATGGCTACACCTTC
CDR3 protein: CASSLGTGAGYGYTF

clone size: -
D gene: TRBD2
V gene: TRBV30
J gene: TRBJ2-3
CDR3 DNA: TGTGCCTGGAGTAGCGGGGGGAGCACAGATACGCAGTATTTT
CDR3 protein: CAWSSGGSTDTQYF

clone size: -
D gene: -
V gene: TRBV30
J gene: TRBJ1-2
CDR3 DNA: TGTGCCTGGAGATTGGCAGCGAATGGCTACACCTTC
CDR3 protein: CAWRLAANGYTF

clone size: once
D gene: TRBD1
V gene: TRBV13
J gene: TRBJ2-3
CDR3 DNA: TGTGCCAGCAGCTTAGTTCGGGACAGGGGGAGATCAGATACGCAGTATTTT
CDR3 protein: CASSLVRDRGRSDTQYF

clone size: -
D gene: -
V gene: TRBV19
J gene: TRBJ2-3
CDR3 DNA: TGTGCCAGTAGTCGCAGCGGCACAGATACGCAGTATTTT
CDR3 protein: CASSRSGTDTQYF

clone size: -
D gene: TRBD1
V gene: TRBV27
J gene: TRBJ1-2
CDR3 DNA: TGTGCCAGCAGAAGACAGGGGGCAAATTATGGCTACACCTTC
CDR3 protein: CASRRQGANYGYTF

clone size: -
D gene: TRBD1
V gene: TRBV12-5
J gene: TRBJ1-1
CDR3 DNA: TGTGCTAGTGGTTTGGTAACCGGGACAGTTCTTCCTGAAGCTTTCTTT
CDR3 protein: CASGLVTGTVLPEAFF

clone size: -
D gene: TRBD1
V gene: TRBV29-1
J gene: TRBJ1-2
CDR3 DNA: TGCAGCGTTGAAGATCAGCCCACAGGGGGTGATGGCTACACCTTC
CDR3 protein: CSVEDQPTGGDGYTF

clone size: once
D gene: -
V gene: TRBV12-3/TRBV12-4
J gene: TRBJ2-5
CDR3 DNA: TGTGCCAGCAGTAGGAGCGAGACCCAGTACTTC
CDR3 protein: CASSRSETQYF

clone size: -
D gene: -
V gene: TRBV18
J gene: TRBJ1-1
CDR3 DNA: TGTGCCAGCTCACCACGACAGGCCGTGAACACTGAAGCTTTCTTT
CDR3 protein: CASSPRQAVNTEAFF

clone size: -
D gene: -
V gene: TRBV29-1
J gene: TRBJ2-1
CDR3 DNA: TGCAGCGTTGACTCTGGCAGGGTCAACAATGAGCAGTTCTTC
CDR3 protein: CSVDSGRVNNEQFF

clone size: -
D gene: TRBD1
V gene: TRBV14
J gene: TRBJ1-4
CDR3 DNA: TGTGCCAGCAGCCTGCAAACCGGGACAGGGCATGAAAAACTGTTTTTT
CDR3 protein: CASSLQTGTGHEKLFF

clone size: -
D gene: -
V gene: TRBV14
J gene: TRBJ2-5
CDR3 DNA: TGTGCCAGCAGCCCCTTAGGGGTCCAAGAGACCCAGTACTTC
CDR3 protein: CASSPLGVQETQYF

clone size: once
D gene: TRBD2
V gene: TRBV7-2
J gene: TRBJ2-1
CDR3 DNA: TGTGCCAGCAGCTTAAGGACTAGAGGATACAATGAGCAGTTCTTC
CDR3 protein: CASSLRTRGYNEQFF

clone size: -
D gene: -
V gene: TRBV5-1
J gene: TRBJ1-1
CDR3 DNA: TGCGCCAGCAGCTTGGACAGAAACACTGAAGCTTTCTTT
CDR3 protein: CASSLDRNTEAFF

clone size: -
D gene: TRBD2
V gene: TRBV6-5
J gene: TRBJ2-5
CDR3 DNA: TGTGCCAGCAGATCCAGCGGGGGGCGGGAGGAGACCCAGTACTTC
CDR3 protein: CASRSSGGREETQYF

clone size: once
D gene: -
V gene: TRBV20-1
J gene: TRBJ1-2
CDR3 DNA: TGCAGTGCTAGTCCCAGGGCCTATGGCTACACCTTC
CDR3 protein: CSASPRAYGYTF

clone size: once
D gene: TRBD1
V gene: TRBV6-5
J gene: TRBJ1-2
CDR3 DNA: TGTGCCAGCAGTTACTTCGGACAGGGAAGCTATGGCTACACCTTC
CDR3 protein: CASSYFGQGSYGYTF

clone size: -
D gene: TRBD2
V gene: TRBV7-8
J gene: TRBJ2-3
CDR3 DNA: TGTGCCAGCAGATCCCAACCGGGACTAGTTCTCTCCATAAGCACAGATACGCAGTATTTT
CDR3 protein: CASRSQPGLVLSISTDTQYF

clone size: -
D gene: TRBD1
V gene: TRBV7-9
J gene: TRBJ1-1
CDR3 DNA: TGTGCCAGCACAGGACAGGGGAACACTGAAGCTTTCTTT
CDR3 protein: CASTGQGNTEAFF

clone size: -
D gene: TRBD1
V gene: TRBV7-3
J gene: TRBJ1-1
CDR3 DNA: TGTGCCAGCAGCTTAATGGGACAGGGGAACACTGAAGCTTTCTTT
CDR3 protein: CASSLMGQGNTEAFF

clone size: -
D gene: TRBD2
V gene: TRBV5-8
J gene: TRBJ2-4
CDR3 DNA: TGTGCCAGCAGCTTGGAGGGACTAGCGGCCAAAAACATTCAGTACTTC
CDR3 protein: CASSLEGLAAKNIQYF

clone size: -
D gene: -
V gene: TRBV18
J gene: TRBJ1-3
CDR3 DNA: TGTGCCAGCTCACCACCGCAGGGGTTCTCTGGAAACACCATATATTTT
CDR3 protein: CASSPPQGFSGNTIYF

clone size: -
D gene: TRBD1
V gene: TRBV6-6
J gene: TRBJ2-7
CDR3 DNA: TGTGCCAGCAGTCCCGAGGACAGGGTGGATGAGCAGTACTTC
CDR3 protein: CASSPEDRVDEQYF

clone size: -
D gene: -
V gene: TRBV6-5
J gene: TRBJ1-1
CDR3 DNA: TGTGCCAGCAGTTACTCGAGCGGGGGCTCGAACACTGAAGCTTTCTTT
CDR3 protein: CASSYSSGGSNTEAFF

clone size: -
D gene: TRBD1
V gene: TRBV6-5
J gene: TRBJ1-4
CDR3 DNA: TGTGCCAGCAGAAGGACAGGGGGCCTTGGTGAAAAACTGTTTTTT
CDR3 protein: CASRRTGGLGEKLFF